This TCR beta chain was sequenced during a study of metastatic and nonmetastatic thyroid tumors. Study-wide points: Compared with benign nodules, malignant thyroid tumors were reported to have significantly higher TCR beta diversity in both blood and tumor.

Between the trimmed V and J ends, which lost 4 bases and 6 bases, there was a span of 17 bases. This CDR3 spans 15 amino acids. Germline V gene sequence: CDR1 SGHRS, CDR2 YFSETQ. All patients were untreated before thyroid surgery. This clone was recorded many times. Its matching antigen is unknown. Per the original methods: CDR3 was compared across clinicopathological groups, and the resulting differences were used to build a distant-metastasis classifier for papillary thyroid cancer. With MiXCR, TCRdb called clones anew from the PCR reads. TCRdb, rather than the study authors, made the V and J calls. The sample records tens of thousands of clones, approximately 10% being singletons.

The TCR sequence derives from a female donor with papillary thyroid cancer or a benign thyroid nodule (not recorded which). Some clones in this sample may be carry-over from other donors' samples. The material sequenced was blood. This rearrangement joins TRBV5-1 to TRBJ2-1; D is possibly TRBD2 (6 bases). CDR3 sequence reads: CASSPGGANFNEQFF. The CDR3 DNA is TGCGCCAGCAGCCCCGGGGGAGCCAACTTCAATGAGCAGTTCTTC. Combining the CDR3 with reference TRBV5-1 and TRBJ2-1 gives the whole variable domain KAGVTQTPRYLIKTRGQQVTLSCSPISGHRSVSWYQQTPGQGLQFLFEYFSETQRNKGNFPGRFSGRQFSNSRSEMNVSTLELGDSALYLCASSPGGANFNEQFFGPGTRLTVL.